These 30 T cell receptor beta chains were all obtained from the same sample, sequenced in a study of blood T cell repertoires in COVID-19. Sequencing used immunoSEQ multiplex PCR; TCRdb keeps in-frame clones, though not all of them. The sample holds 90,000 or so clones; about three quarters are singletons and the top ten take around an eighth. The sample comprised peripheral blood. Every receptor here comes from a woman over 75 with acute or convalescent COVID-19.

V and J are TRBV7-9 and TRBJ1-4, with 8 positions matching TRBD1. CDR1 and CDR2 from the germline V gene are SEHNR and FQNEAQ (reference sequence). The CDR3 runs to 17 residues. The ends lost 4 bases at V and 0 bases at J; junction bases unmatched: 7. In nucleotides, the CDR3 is TGTGCCAGCAGCTCCCAGAGACAGGGGTCAACTAATGAAAAACTGTTTTTT. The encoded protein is CASSSQRQGSTNEKLFF.

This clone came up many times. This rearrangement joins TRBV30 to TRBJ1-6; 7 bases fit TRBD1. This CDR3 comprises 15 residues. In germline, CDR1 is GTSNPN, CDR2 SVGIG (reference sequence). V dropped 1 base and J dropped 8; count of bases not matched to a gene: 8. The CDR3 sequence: CAWSAAGTAYSPLHF. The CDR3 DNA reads TGTGCCTGGAGTGCTGCCGGGACAGCATATTCACCCCTCCACTTT.

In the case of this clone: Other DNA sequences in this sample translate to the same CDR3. In DNA, the CDR3 is TGTGCCAGCAGCTCCGACAGGGGGCCCTATGGCTACACCTTC. Translation gives CASSSDRGPYGYTF. The chain recombines TRBV7-2 with TRBJ1-2; 10 bases match TRBD1. The CDR3 is 14 amino acids. Germline lookup yields CDR1 SGHTA and CDR2 FQGNSA. J was trimmed by 4 bases and V by 4 bases; bases with no gene match: 3.

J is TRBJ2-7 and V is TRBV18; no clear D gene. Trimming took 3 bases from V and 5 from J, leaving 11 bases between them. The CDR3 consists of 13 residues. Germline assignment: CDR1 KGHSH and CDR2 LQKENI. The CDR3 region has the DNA TGTGCCAGCTCACCTTCTACAGCCCACGAGCAGTACTTC. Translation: CASSPSTAHEQYF.

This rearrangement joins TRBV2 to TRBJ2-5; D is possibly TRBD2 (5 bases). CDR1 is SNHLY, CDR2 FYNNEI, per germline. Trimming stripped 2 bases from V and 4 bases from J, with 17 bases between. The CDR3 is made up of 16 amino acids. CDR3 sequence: CASSEKVSRSGETQYF. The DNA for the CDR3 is TGTGCCAGCAGTGAAAAGGTTTCCCGAAGCGGAGAGACCCAGTACTTC.

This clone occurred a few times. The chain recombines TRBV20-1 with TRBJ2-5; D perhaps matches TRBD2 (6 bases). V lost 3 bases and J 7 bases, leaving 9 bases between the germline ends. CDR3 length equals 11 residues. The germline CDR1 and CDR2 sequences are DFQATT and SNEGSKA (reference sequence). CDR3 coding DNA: TGCAGTGCTAGCGGGGGTGGGACCCAGTACTTC. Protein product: CSASGGGTQYF.

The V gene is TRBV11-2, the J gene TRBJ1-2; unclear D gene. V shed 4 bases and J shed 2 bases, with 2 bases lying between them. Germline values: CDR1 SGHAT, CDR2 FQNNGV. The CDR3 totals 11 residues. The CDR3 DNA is TGTGCCAGCAGCTCGAACTATGGCTACACCTTC. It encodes CASSSNYGYTF.

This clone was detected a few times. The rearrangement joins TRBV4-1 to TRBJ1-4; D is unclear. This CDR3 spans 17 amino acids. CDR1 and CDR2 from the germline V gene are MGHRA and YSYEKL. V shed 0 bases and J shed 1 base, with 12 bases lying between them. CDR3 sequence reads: CASSQEALGLTNEKLFF. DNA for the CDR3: TGCGCCAGCAGCCAAGAGGCCCTCGGGTTAACTAATGAAAAACTGTTTTTT.

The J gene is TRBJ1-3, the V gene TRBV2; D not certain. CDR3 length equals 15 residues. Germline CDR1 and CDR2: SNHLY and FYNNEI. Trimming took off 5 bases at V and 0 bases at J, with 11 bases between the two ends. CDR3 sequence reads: CASSSGSRSGNTIYF. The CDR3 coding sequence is TGTGCCAGCAGTTCGGGATCCCGCTCTGGAAACACCATATATTTT.

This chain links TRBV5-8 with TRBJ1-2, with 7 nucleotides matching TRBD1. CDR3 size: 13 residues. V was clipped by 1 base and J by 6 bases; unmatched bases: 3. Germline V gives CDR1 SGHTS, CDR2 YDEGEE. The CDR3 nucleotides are TGTGCCAGCAGCTTGAGACAGGGTAATGGCTACACCTTC. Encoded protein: CASSLRQGNGYTF. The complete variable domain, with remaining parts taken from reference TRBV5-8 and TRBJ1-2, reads EAGVTQSPTHLIKTRGQQATLRCSPISGHTSVYWYQQALGLGLQFLLWYDEGEERNRGNFPPRFSGRQFPNYSSELNVNALELEDSALYLCASSLRQGNGYTFGSGTRLTVV.

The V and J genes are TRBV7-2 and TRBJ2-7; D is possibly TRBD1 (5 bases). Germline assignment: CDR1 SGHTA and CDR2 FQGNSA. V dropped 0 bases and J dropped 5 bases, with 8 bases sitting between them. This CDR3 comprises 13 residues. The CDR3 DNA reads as TGTGCCAGCAGCTTAGCGAAAGGGGACGAGCAGTACTTC. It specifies CASSLAKGDEQYF.

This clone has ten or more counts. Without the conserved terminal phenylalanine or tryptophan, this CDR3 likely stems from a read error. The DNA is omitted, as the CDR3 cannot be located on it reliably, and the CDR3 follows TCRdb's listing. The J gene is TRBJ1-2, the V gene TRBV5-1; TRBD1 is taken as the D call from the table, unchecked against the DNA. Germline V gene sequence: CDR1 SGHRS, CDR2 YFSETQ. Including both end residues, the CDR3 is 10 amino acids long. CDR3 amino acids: CASSLACLGD.

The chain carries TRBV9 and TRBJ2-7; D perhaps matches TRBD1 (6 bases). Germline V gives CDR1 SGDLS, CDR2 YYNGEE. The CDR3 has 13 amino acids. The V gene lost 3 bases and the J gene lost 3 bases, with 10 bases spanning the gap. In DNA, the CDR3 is TGTGCCAGCAGCGAGGGACACGGCTACGAGCAGTACTTC. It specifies CASSEGHGYEQYF.

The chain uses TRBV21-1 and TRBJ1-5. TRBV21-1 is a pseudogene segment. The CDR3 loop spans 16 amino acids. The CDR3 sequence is CASSHLGGTSNQPQHF. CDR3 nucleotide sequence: TGTGCCAGCAGCCACCTTGGGGGGACCAGCAATCAGCCCCAGCATTTT.

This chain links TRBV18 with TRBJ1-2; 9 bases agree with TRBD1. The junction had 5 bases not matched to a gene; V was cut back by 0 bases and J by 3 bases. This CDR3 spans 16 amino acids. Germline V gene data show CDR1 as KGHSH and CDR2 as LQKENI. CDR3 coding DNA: TGTGCCAGCTCACCACCGGGGACAGGGAAGGACTATGGCTACACCTTC. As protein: CASSPPGTGKDYGYTF.

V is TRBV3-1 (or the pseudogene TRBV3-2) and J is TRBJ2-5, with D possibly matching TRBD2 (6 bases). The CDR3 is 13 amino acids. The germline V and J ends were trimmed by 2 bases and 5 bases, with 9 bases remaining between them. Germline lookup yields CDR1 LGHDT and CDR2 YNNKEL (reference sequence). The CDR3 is CASSQLREETQYF. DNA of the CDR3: TGTGCCAGCAGCCAACTCCGGGAGGAGACCCAGTACTTC.

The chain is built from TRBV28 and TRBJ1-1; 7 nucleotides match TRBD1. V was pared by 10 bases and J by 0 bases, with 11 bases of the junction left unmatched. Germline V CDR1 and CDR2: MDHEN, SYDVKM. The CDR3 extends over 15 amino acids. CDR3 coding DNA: TGTGCCACACATTGGGACAGAAGACTGAACACTGAAGCTTTCTTT. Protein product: CATHWDRRLNTEAFF.

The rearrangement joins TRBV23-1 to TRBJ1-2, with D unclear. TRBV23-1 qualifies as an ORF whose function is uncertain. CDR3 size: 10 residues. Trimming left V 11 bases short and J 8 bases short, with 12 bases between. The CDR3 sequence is CAGPIRGYTF. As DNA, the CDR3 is TGCGCCGGCCCCATCAGGGGCTACACCTTC.

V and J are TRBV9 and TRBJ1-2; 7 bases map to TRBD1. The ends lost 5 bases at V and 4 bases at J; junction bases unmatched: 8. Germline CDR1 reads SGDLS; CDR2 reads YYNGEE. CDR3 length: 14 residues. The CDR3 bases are TGTGCCAGCAGTCCGACAGGGCAACTCTATGGCTACACCTTC. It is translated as CASSPTGQLYGYTF.

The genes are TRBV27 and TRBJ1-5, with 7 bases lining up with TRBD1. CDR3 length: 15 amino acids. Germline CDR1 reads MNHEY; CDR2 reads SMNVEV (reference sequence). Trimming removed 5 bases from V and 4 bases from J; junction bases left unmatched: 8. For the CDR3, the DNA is TGTGCCAGCAGTCCTGGCAGGGGGAAAAATCAGCCCCAGCATTTT. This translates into CASSPGRGKNQPQHF.

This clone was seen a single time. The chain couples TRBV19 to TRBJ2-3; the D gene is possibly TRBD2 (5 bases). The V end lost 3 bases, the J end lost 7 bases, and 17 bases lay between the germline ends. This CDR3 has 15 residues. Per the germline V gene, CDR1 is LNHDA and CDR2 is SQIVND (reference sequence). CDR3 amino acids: CASSITGITDHTQYF. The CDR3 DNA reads TGTGCCAGTAGTATCACGGGGATCACGGACCATACGCAGTATTTT.

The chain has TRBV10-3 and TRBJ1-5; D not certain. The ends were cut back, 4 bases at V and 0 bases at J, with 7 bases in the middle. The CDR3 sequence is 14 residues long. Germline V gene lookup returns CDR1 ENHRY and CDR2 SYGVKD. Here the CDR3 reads CAISAGYSNQPQHF. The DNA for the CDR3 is TGTGCCATCAGTGCCGGGTATAGCAATCAGCCCCAGCATTTT.

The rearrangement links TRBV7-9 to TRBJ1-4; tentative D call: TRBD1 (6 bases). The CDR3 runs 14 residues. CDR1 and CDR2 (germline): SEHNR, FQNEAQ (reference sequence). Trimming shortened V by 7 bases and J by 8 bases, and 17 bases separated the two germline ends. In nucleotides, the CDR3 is TGTGCCAGCACCCAACAGGGACGCAGGGAAAAACTGTTTTTT. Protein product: CASTQQGRREKLFF.

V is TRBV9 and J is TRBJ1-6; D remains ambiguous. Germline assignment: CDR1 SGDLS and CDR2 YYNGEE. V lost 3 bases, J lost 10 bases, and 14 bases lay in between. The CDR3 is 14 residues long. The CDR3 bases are TGTGCCAGCAGCGGTCCAGCGGGGAGCTCACCCCTCCACTTT. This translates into CASSGPAGSSPLHF.

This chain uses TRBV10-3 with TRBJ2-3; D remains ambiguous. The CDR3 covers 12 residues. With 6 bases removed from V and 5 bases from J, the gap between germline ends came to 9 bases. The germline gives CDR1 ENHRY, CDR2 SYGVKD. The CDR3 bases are TGTGCCATCAGCACCTCGGGAGATACGCAGTATTTT. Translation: CAISTSGDTQYF.

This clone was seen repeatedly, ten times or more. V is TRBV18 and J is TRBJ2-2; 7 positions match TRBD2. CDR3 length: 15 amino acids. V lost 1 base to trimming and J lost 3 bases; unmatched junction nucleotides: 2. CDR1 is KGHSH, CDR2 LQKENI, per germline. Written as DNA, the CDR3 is TGTGCCAGCTCACCACGGGGGGGAGACACCGGGGAGCTGTTTTTT. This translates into CASSPRGGDTGELFF.

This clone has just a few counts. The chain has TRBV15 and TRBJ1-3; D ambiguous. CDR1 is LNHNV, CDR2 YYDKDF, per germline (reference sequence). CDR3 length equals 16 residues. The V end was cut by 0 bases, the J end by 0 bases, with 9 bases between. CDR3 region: CATSRETEVSGNTIYF. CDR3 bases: TGTGCCACCAGCAGAGAAACAGAAGTCTCTGGAAACACCATATATTTT.

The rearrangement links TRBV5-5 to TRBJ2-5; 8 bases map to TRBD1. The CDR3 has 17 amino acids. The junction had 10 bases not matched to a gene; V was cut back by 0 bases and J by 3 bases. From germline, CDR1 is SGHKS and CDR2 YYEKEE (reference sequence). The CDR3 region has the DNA TGTGCCAGCAGCTTGGAAGCCAGGGGGCGTGAAGAAGAGACCCAGTACTTC. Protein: CASSLEARGREEETQYF. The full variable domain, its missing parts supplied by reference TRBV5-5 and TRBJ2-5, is DAGVTQSPTHLIKTRGQQVTLRCSPISGHKSVSWYQQVLGQGPQFIFQYYEKEERGRGNFPDRFSARQFPNYSSELNVNALLLGDSALYLCASSLEARGREEETQYFGPGTRLLVL.

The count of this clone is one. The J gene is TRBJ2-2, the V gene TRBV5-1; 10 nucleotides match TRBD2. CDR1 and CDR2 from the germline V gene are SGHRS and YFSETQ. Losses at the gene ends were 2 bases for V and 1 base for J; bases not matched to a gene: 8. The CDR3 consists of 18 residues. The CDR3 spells CASSLLAGGKMNTGELFF. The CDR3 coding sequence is TGCGCCAGCAGCTTATTAGCGGGGGGCAAGATGAACACCGGGGAGCTGTTTTTT.

The CDR3 sequence: CASSIVVGLPRRQPQHF. DNA for the CDR3: TGTGCCAGTAGTATAGTCGTTGGGCTTCCCAGGAGGCAGCCCCAGCATTTT. The V and J genes are TRBV19 and TRBJ1-5; D call uncertain. There are 17 residues in the CDR3. Germline loops: CDR1 LNHDA, CDR2 SQIVND (reference sequence). Trimming pared 1 base from V and 7 bases from J, leaving 20 bases between.